This TCR beta chain originates from a study of cytomegalovirus exposure and HLA in healthy donors. Study-wide points: High sensitivity and specificity were reportedly achieved when the classifier diagnosed cytomegalovirus status. Researchers catalogued about 160 TCR beta chains as cytomegalovirus-associated. Later analysis suggested most CMV-associated TCR beta chains were HLA-restricted. Confirmation in vitro established that three CMV-associated chains were specific for CMV antigens.

About this clone: What it recognizes is unknown.

A multiplex PCR was run with 60 Vbeta primers and 13 Jbeta primers. The assay was immunoSEQ multiplex PCR, and TCRdb's table has in-frame clones only and misses some. The sample table includes more than 40,000 clones. The junction had 2 bases not matched to a gene; V was cut back by 8 bases and J by 0 bases. Looked up from germline, CDR1 is LNHDA and CDR2 is SQIVND (reference sequence). The CDR3 length is 14 residues. V and J are TRBV19 and TRBJ1-5, with TRBD1 matching over 9 bases. Input material: PBMCs. This clonotype was obtained from a woman aged 35 to 49 in good health and CMV-seronegative. The CDR3 protein is CASDRGYSNQPQHF. For the CDR3, the DNA is TGTGCCAGTGACAGGGGGTATAGCAATCAGCCCCAGCATTTT.